This T cell receptor beta chain was captured in a study of blood T cells in healthy people across ages. The study, taken as a whole, reports: Considered underestimates were the diversity estimates obtained from one million T cells. In older individuals, TCR beta diversity per million T cells was lower, falling roughly linearly with age. The study found more naive CD4+ cells and higher diversity in long-lived than aged donors.

Alongside a J-beta primer mix, a sample-barcoded 5' primer served in a second PCR lasting about 7 to 11 cycles. Researchers report that each sample yielded at least 2.5 million CDR3-containing paired-end reads. Each CDR3 protein gets one entry after TCRdb re-called the 5' RACE reads with MiXCR. The table lists hundreds of thousands of distinct CDR3 sequences, 44% of them singletons. CDR3 length: 14 residues. Germline V gene lookup returns CDR1 DFQATT and CDR2 SNEGSKA (reference sequence). V lost 4 bases, J lost 7 bases, and 6 bases stayed unmatched. With respect to this clonotype: Its antigen remains unknown.

The receptor was derived from a man aged 60 to 69 in good health. Sequencing was performed on blood. The genes are TRBV20-1 and TRBJ2-3; 12 nucleotides agree with TRBD2. CDR3 sequence reads: CSATRTSGANTQYF. Written as DNA, the CDR3 is TGCAGTGCTACGAGGACTAGCGGGGCAAATACGCAGTATTTT.